The rows below give T cell receptor beta chains drawn from one sample of a study of blood T cell repertoires in COVID-19. Assay: immunoSEQ multiplex PCR; the TCRdb copy retains only in-frame clones and omits some. The profile shows about 130,000 clones, under 95% of them singletons. Sequencing was performed on peripheral blood. These receptors came from a man aged 50 to 60 with active COVID-19. Each CDR3 is given with its conserved first and last residue. The D gene is left open where the match is weak.

v_call,d_call,j_call,cdr3_aa,cdr3_nt
TRBV11-1,-,TRBJ1-2,CASSLGRTDYGYTF,TGTGCCAGCAGCTTAGGACGGACAGACTATGGCTACACCTTC
TRBV2,-,TRBJ1-1,CASSAAESPNTEAFF,TGTGCCAGCAGTGCAGCAGAGTCACCGAACACTGAAGCTTTCTTT
TRBV18,-,TRBJ2-5,CASSPRQQETQYF,TGTGCCAGCTCACCAAGACAGCAAGAGACCCAGTACTTC
TRBV5-6,TRBD2,TRBJ2-2,CASSYLLAVTGELFF,TGTGCCAGCAGCTATCTCCTAGCGGTCACCGGGGAGCTGTTTTTT
TRBV2,-,TRBJ1-4,CASSEGILARGEKLFF,TGTGCCAGCAGTGAGGGAATACTTGCTAGGGGAGAAAAACTGTTTTTT
TRBV5-1,TRBD2,TRBJ2-1,CASSGGTSDNEQFF,TGCGCCAGCTCGGGGGGGACTAGCGACAATGAGCAGTTCTTC
TRBV19,TRBD1,TRBJ1-5,CASSDRSLKPQHF,TGTGCCAGTTCGGACAGGTCCTTGAAGCCCCAGCATTTT
TRBV5-6,TRBD1,TRBJ1-6,CASSRLTGDSMDSPLHF,TGTGCCAGCAGCCGATTGACAGGGGATAGTATGGATTCACCCCTCCACTTT
TRBV2,TRBD1,TRBJ1-1,CASSPGTGNTEAFF,TGTGCCAGCAGTCCCGGGACAGGGAACACTGAAGCTTTCTTT
TRBV28,TRBD2,TRBJ2-3,CASSSGSPLDTQYF,TGTGCCAGCAGTAGCGGGAGTCCTTTGGATACGCAGTATTTT
TRBV7-8,-,TRBJ1-6,CASSFTGMSSYNSPLHF,TGTGCCAGCAGCTTCACAGGGATGAGCTCCTATAATTCACCCCTCCACTTT
TRBV9,TRBD2,TRBJ2-3,CASSVGLAGGLSFTDTQYF,TGTGCCAGCAGCGTAGGTCTAGCGGGAGGGCTCTCGTTCACAGATACGCAGTATTTT
TRBV5-1,TRBD1,TRBJ2-2,CASSPEWGTANTGELFF,TGCGCCAGCAGCCCGGAGTGGGGGACAGCAAACACCGGGGAGCTGTTTTTT
TRBV7-6,TRBD1,TRBJ2-5,CASSSRDRGHPGSETQYF,TGTGCCAGCAGCAGCCGGGACAGGGGGCACCCTGGCTCAGAGACCCAGTACTTC
TRBV12-3/TRBV12-4,-,TRBJ1-2,CASSRDIRGYTF,TGTGCCAGCAGTCGGGACATTCGGGGCTACACCTTC
TRBV30,TRBD1,TRBJ2-1,CAWSFEGQGVNEQFF,TGTGCCTGGAGTTTCGAAGGCCAGGGGGTAAATGAGCAGTTCTTC